Below, 3 T cell receptor beta chains from the same sample are listed, as sequenced in a study of T-cell memory formation after mild COVID-19. TCRdb fed the 5' RACE reads into MiXCR, producing one record per CDR3 protein. Counted here are fewer than 150,000 distinct CDR3 sequences, 5% to 6.5% occurring once; the ten biggest clones make up roughly 2%. The specimen was PBMCs or a T cell subset sorted from them (not recorded which). The receptor source for this set is an adult woman who had mild COVID-19 (a few samples of this study predate the infection). Cell type and time point are not known.

This clonotype was seen ten or more times. The rearrangement joins TRBV5-1 to TRBJ2-5; TRBD2 matches 12 bases. J lost 2 bases, V lost 3 bases, and 5 bases had no gene match. Germline CDR1 reads SGHRS; CDR2 reads YFSETQ. CDR3 length: 16 amino acids. As DNA, the CDR3 is TGCGCCAGCAGCTCCGGACTAGCGGGAAGGCAAGAGACCCAGTACTTC. It encodes CASSSGLAGRQETQYF. The full variable domain, in which reference TRBV5-1 and TRBJ2-5 provide the parts outside the CDR3, is KAGVTQTPRYLIKTRGQQVTLSCSPISGHRSVSWYQQTPGQGLQFLFEYFSETQRNKGNFPGRFSGRQFSNSRSEMNVSTLELGDSALYLCASSSGLAGRQETQYFGPGTRLLVL.

The table lists this clonotype with a few counts. The V call is TRBV5-1, the J call TRBJ2-7, with D unresolved. Per germline, CDR1 SGHRS and CDR2 YFSETQ. There are 14 residues in the CDR3. Trimming took 4 bases from V and 6 from J, leaving 17 bases between them. The CDR3 loop is CASSPAAQVGEQYF. The CDR3 DNA reads TGCGCCAGCAGCCCGGCGGCCCAGGTAGGCGAGCAGTACTTC.

This clonotype was seen repeatedly, ten times or more. The genes are TRBV7-2 and TRBJ2-5, with D perhaps matching TRBD2 (6 bases). V was cut by 3 bases and J by 4 bases, with 9 bases left in between. The CDR3 has 13 residues. Germline V gene lookup returns CDR1 SGHTA and CDR2 FQGNSA. This CDR3 reads CASSLGEVETQYF. The CDR3, as DNA: TGTGCCAGCAGCTTGGGGGAGGTAGAGACCCAGTACTTC.